This T cell receptor beta chain was obtained from a study of cytomegalovirus exposure and HLA in healthy donors (dated by TCRdb to the late 2010s). Study-wide context: In an earlier analysis of approximately 500 of the donors, 276 Gb of sequence data and some 120 million unique TCR beta sequences from 180 million or so T cells were reported. Along with the roughly 700-subject first cohort, a separate validation cohort of 120 different subjects was used. The later analysis used no new phenotypic data to find candidate immune exposures, relying instead on TCR beta sequences and their occurrence across donors. A later genetic analysis used genome-wide SNP genotypes for about 55% of the 666 donors, treating that subset as a discovery cohort. To predict cytomegalovirus infection status, the study brought together high-throughput TCR immunosequencing, statistical association of individual TCRs with disease status, and machine learning. Around 320 gigabases of sequencing data and 70 million to 85 million unique TCR sequences were included in an early release covering about 620 HLA-typed donors. The study aimed to test whether signatures of past pathogen exposure could be identified by cataloging public T cell receptors. The study used immunosequencing to profile the T cell repertoires of approximately 630 subjects and linked those repertoires to cytomegalovirus serostatus. To decide whether each TCR beta V gene segment behaved as functional or pseudogenic, an earlier analysis of fewer than 750 of the donors relied on high-throughput TCR beta sequencing. The genetic ancestry cluster associated with self-reported Caucasian donors included 81% of the roughly 390 genotyped donors. Roughly 5 DR-DQ haplotypes were handled as single units for association and clustering because linkage in the cohort was strong. Typing coverage differed by locus: A, B, C, DRB1 and DQB1 were typed in roughly 620-640 donors, DQA1 in 500 to 550, DPA1 in around 600, and DPB1 in roughly 450. All discovery cohort repertoires had been generated using a single sequencing platform. Donor age, sex, ethnicity and CMV serostatus were collected together with the repertoire data. Among some 400 genotyped donors of the cohort, an average of around 250,000 unique TCR beta nucleotide sequences was sequenced per donor, of which about 19% were non-productive. HLA typing covered class I and class II loci at four-digit resolution. To study patterns of TCR occurrence, a later analysis re-analyzed previously published TCR beta repertoires from under 750 donors and added high-resolution HLA genotyping. The full study reports these points: Some IMGT-functional V segments, including TRBV6-2 and TRBV6-3, could not be told apart with the 87-base-pair reads, so those segments were excluded. In a later analysis, several top co-occurrence clusters were reported to appear linked to parvovirus B19, influenza, CMV and Epstein-Barr virus. According to a later analysis, TCR association rates differed among HLA loci, with DRB1 alleles showing the most associated TCRs and HLA-C alleles showing the fewest. In a later analysis, most CMV-associated TCR beta chains were found to appear HLA-restricted, with HLA associations seemingly driven largely by CMV exposure. The cohort was sequenced for TCR beta chains only, and without alpha or paired-chain data the features that could be detected were limited. It was suggested by the authors that the approach could potentially be generalized to other disease states and immunological phenotypes. The classifier was reported to diagnose cytomegalovirus status with high specificity and sensitivity in both the original cohort and the validation cohort. Linkage disequilibrium might explain the correlated functional status among segregating V segments, but an unknown experimental factor could not be excluded. Assigning TCR associations to individual alleles was difficult when HLA alleles, especially DR and DQ, strongly co-occurred. The study gave a list of 150 to 200 TCR beta chains associated with cytomegalovirus. Most TCR sequences were observed very rarely across donors, whereas some public TCRs were present in many individuals. About 17 rarely observed V segments, including chromosome 9 orphons, were excluded from the earlier analysis of about 600 of the donors because counts were too low. A few of the identified cytomegalovirus-associated TCR beta chains were confirmed in vitro to be specific for cytomegalovirus antigens. Sequencing depth was assumed to be roughly uniform across donors in the presence/absence analyses, though that assumption may not hold. According to a later genetic analysis, donors in an Asian-associated ancestry cluster had fewer N-insertions in productive TCRs than the approximately 610-donor mean. Specific HLA alleles were associated with roughly 17,000 TCR beta sequences at a false discovery rate of 0.05 in a later analysis. A further reported finding was that TCR beta sequences accurately predicted the HLA-A and HLA-B alleles for most subjects in the first cohort. A later genetic analysis associated a missense DCLRE1C variant with V-gene and J-gene trimming of TCR beta chains, and an independent cohort replicated the association. In a later analysis, HLA-associated TCR beta chains were found to be more clonally expanded and to have lower generation probabilities than equally common non-associated chains. Broadly in line with IMGT annotations, most TCR beta V segments showed up in productive rearrangements about 90% or about 30% of the time in an earlier analysis of 587 of the donors. HLA typing was unavailable for some donors at each locus, so association tests used only the typed subset. CMV serostatus was the only immune exposure information available for the cohort. A cluster of highly shared sequence variants was judged likely to represent a technical artifact of the sequencing pipeline.

The cohort comprised approximately 700 healthy bone marrow donors. At the time of sampling, every cohort member was nominally healthy, though immune exposures that went unrecorded were likely present. The donor was CMV seronegative and was included in the group of hundreds of seronegative cohort members. Every donor gave a peripheral blood sample, and the peripheral blood mononuclear cells from that sample were used for TCR beta sequencing. Genomic DNA extraction from the blood cell samples was performed with the Qiagen DNeasy Blood Extraction Kit. As to this clone: The target of this receptor is not known. The sample holds no much larger clone one base away, and base qualities are not on file.

Trimming removed 5 bases from V and 6 bases from J, leaving 16 bases between the germline ends. The cysteine opens and the phenylalanine closes a CDR3 of 14 amino acids. Solely the CDR3 DNA is kept, with 42 bases framed from the first base. Reading the germline V gene gives CDR1 KGHSH and CDR2 LQKENI. Library creation used the immunoSEQ multiplex PCR assay. For the multiplex PCR, a mixture combining 60 forward primers for TCR Vbeta segments and 13 reverse primers for TCR Jbeta segments was used. The CDR3 region of rearranged TCR beta genes was amplified from genomic DNA with a multiplex PCR assay. The Illumina HiSeq System was used to sequence the amplified TCR beta libraries as 87-base-pair reads. The original pipeline was this. A later analysis tallied about 77 million unique TCR beta chains across the 666 repertoires, and around 12 million of those chains were shared by two or more donors. To remove PCR and sequencing errors, raw reads were error-corrected and collapsed into unique sequences using a nearest-neighbor algorithm that merged closely related sequences. V, D and J gene segments were assigned by aligning CDR3 sequences to IMGT reference sequences. For a sequence to be retained, at least a six-nucleotide match to both a V gene segment and a J gene segment was required. A rearrangement was called productive if the CDR3 had no stop codons and remained in frame with V and J, and every other rearrangement was called non-productive. Following IMGT convention, CDR3 was defined as the stretch from the second conserved V-encoded cysteine up to the conserved J-encoded phenylalanine. The earlier analysis of about 620 of the donors excluded sequences that lacked an unambiguous match to a single V gene segment. An earlier analysis of about 600 of the donors called V segments functional above 56.7% productive rearrangements and segregating when the between-donor standard deviation exceeded 5%. A statistical classification framework was developed to diagnose cytomegalovirus status using the catalog of TCR beta chain sequences. In a later analysis, V and J genes were assigned by comparing TCR nucleotide sequences against IMGT/GENE-DB human TR gene sequences. A later analysis assigned CDR3 sequences and most-parsimonious VDJ recombination scenarios with the TCRdist pipeline. A later analysis defined each TCR beta chain by its CDR3 amino acid sequence plus V-gene family, and excluded reads lacking a unique V-gene family. As a way to deal with suspected cross-contamination and a sequencing artifact, a later analysis dropped hundreds of nucleotide sequences that were highly shared and had low generation probability. In a later analysis, a clonal expansion index for each public chain was calculated from normalized within-repertoire ranks of inferred template counts. In a later analysis, generation probabilities were computed using a VDJ recombination model fitted to out-of-frame rearrangements, and the results were checked against IGoR. Hypergeometric tests were used in a later analysis to score TCR-TCR, TCR-HLA and TCR-CMV co-occurrence, with a repertoire-size bias correction applied to the TCR pairs. To estimate false discovery rates, a later analysis permuted the HLA or CMV assignments 20 times. In a later analysis, co-occurring TCRs were grouped using DBSCAN, and TCRdist sequence similarity was added for clustering within HLA-allele-positive subsets. Co-occurrence clustering excluded repertoires with fewer than 30,000 or more than 120,000 public chains, plus five with anomalous nucleotide sharing. The table comes from immuneACCESS by way of TCRdb, which keeps in-frame sequences with V and J called. Part of the clones is missing from these tables; in studies checked, under half for an unresolved V gene and the rest for unknown reasons. V and J calls and clone size come straight from that table; D and trimming were deduced from the DNA. This sample holds more than 90,000 clones; roughly four fifths were observed only once. The ten biggest clones cover around 0.53% of the sample.

The sequencing input was PBMCs. The TCR comes from a man aged 25-40 years in good health and CMV-seronegative. The rearranged segments are TRBV18 and TRBJ2-5, with a tentative D gene TRBD1 over 6 matching bases. At the DNA level, the sequence is TGTGCCAGCTCAGGAAGGGGGTGCAACAAGACCCAGTACTTC. The resulting protein is CASSGRGCNKTQYF.